A single sample gave rise to the 28 T cell receptor beta chains below, sequenced in a study of cytomegalovirus exposure and HLA in healthy donors (dated by TCRdb to about 2017). Library method: the immunoSEQ multiplex PCR assay. For the multiplex PCR, a mixture combining 60 forward primers for TCR Vbeta segments and 13 reverse primers for TCR Jbeta segments was used. TCRdb stores this immuneACCESS table with in-frame sequences only. Part of the clones is absent; in the studies checked, under half of the shortfall reflects unresolved V genes, and no reason is known for the rest. This sample holds about 300,000 clones; 75% to 90% were observed only once. Around 4.2% of the sample is in the top ten clones. Sequenced: PBMCs. These receptors were taken from a man aged 40-55 years in good health and CMV-seropositive.

The chain couples TRBV10-3 to TRBJ2-7; D is undetermined. Germline CDR1 ENHRY, CDR2 SYGVKD. There are 12 residues in the CDR3. V lost 5 bases and J lost 6, with 11 bases in between. As DNA, the CDR3 is TGTGCCATCAGTCCTCGTCCGAGCGAGCAGTACTTC. This codes for CAISPRPSEQYF.

The chain joins TRBV4-1 to TRBJ2-7; 11 nucleotides line up with TRBD2. The length of the CDR3 is 16 residues. Germline CDR1 MGHRA, CDR2 YSYEKL. Unmatched junction bases numbered 8, after V lost 4 bases and J lost 3 bases. DNA of the CDR3: TGCGCCAGCAGCCCCCTAGGACTAGCGGGCCTCTACGAGCAGTACTTC. It specifies CASSPLGLAGLYEQYF.

The rearrangement joins TRBV2 to TRBJ1-2; 7 nucleotides line up with TRBD1. The J segment lost 0 bases and the V segment lost 8 bases, leaving 6 bases of the junction unmatched. Germline values: CDR1 SNHLY, CDR2 FYNNEI. This CDR3 has 14 amino acids. In DNA, the CDR3 is TGTGCCAGCGTAACCAGGGGGTCTAACTATGGCTACACCTTC. Translating gives CASVTRGSNYGYTF.

The chain combines TRBV2 with TRBJ1-4, with 7 bases lining up with TRBD1. The germline V gene encodes CDR1 SNHLY and CDR2 FYNNEI. Unmatched junction bases numbered 7, after V lost 9 bases and J lost 0 bases. This CDR3 is 15 amino acids long. The CDR3 nucleotides are TGTGCCAGTGCACCACAGGGGACAACTAATGAAAAACTGTTTTTT. Translating it yields CASAPQGTTNEKLFF. The whole variable domain, remainder taken from reference TRBV2 and TRBJ1-4, is EPEVTQTPSHQVTQMGQEVILRCVPISNHLYFYWYRQILGQKVEFLVSFYNNEISEKSEIFDDQFSVERPDGSNFTLKIRSTKLEDSAMYFCASAPQGTTNEKLFFGSGTQLSVL.

This rearrangement joins TRBV11-2 to TRBJ2-2, with 9 positions matching TRBD2. Germline V lookup: CDR1 SGHAT, CDR2 FQNNGV. J was trimmed by 3 bases and V by 2 bases; bases with no gene match: 10. The CDR3 loop spans 18 amino acids. The DNA of the CDR3 is TGTGCCAGCAGCTTAAATGTTCTAGCGGGAAGGGACACCGGGGAGCTGTTTTTT. It yields the protein CASSLNVLAGRDTGELFF.

This rearrangement joins TRBV11-3 to TRBJ2-4; TRBD1 agrees at 8 bases. Germline V lookup: CDR1 SGHNT, CDR2 YENEEA. The junction had 4 bases not matched to a gene; V was cut back by 5 bases and J by 7 bases. This CDR3 spans 13 amino acids. The CDR3 DNA follows: TGTGCCAGCAGCCAGACAGGGGTGAACATTCAGTACTTC. It translates to CASSQTGVNIQYF.

This clone was detected only once. The genes are TRBV9 and TRBJ2-7, with TRBD2 matching over 8 bases. Germline CDR1 is SGDLS and CDR2 is YYNGEE. V shed 7 bases and J 5 bases; nucleotides not matched to a gene: 14. The CDR3 spans 15 residues. CDR3 sequence (DNA): TGTGCCAGCCAATTGAGAAGACTAGCGATTCACGAGCAGTACTTC. This codes for CASQLRRLAIHEQYF. The variable domain in full, with the rest retrieved from reference TRBV9 and TRBJ2-7, is DSGVTQTPKHLITATGQRVTLRCSPRSGDLSVYWYQQSLDQGLQFLIQYYNGEERAKGNILERFSAQQFPDLHSELNLSSLELGDSALYFCASQLRRLAIHEQYFGPGTRLTVT.

This chain uses TRBV7-9 with TRBJ2-5; perhaps TRBD1 as D (7 bases). The J call may be wrong; the DNA end is better matched by TRBJ2-7. Looked up from germline, CDR1 is SEHNR and CDR2 is FQNEAQ (reference sequence). The CDR3 length is 16 residues. The CDR3 DNA is TGTGCCAGCAGCCCCGGGACAGACAGAAGGGGGGACGAGCAGTACTTC. This encodes CASSPGTDRRGDEQYF.

The chain employs TRBV18 and TRBJ2-2, with TRBD2 identical over 11 bases. This CDR3 has 17 amino acids. V was pared by 3 bases and J by 4 bases, with 7 bases of the junction left unmatched. Germline V gene lookup returns CDR1 KGHSH and CDR2 LQKENI. CDR3 nucleotides: TGTGCCAGCTCACCGACCACTAGCGGGAGAAGCACCGGGGAGCTGTTTTTT. Its protein is CASSPTTSGRSTGELFF. Full variable domain (remainder filled in from reference TRBV18 and TRBJ2-2): NAGVMQNPRHLVRRRGQEARLRCSPMKGHSHVYWYRQLPEEGLKFMVYLQKENIIDESGMPKERFSAEFPKEGPSILRIQQVVRGDSAAYFCASSPTTSGRSTGELFFGEGSRLTVL.

The gene calls are TRBV11-2 and TRBJ2-3; tentative D call: TRBD2 (5 bases). This CDR3 has 15 amino acids. V lost 5 bases to trimming and J lost 4 bases, with 16 bases between them. In germline, CDR1 is SGHAT, CDR2 FQNNGV. CDR3 amino acids: CASSQTTPRADTQYF. The CDR3 DNA reads TGTGCCAGCAGCCAAACAACGCCGAGGGCAGATACGCAGTATTTT. The complete variable domain, with remaining parts taken from reference TRBV11-2 and TRBJ2-3, reads EAGVAQSPRYKIIEKRQSVAFWCNPISGHATLYWYQQILGQGPKLLIQFQNNGVVDDSQLPKDRFSAERLKGVDSTLKIQPAKLEDSAVYLCASSQTTPRADTQYFGPGTRLTVL.

This clone was observed a handful of times. The CDR3 DNA follows: TGTGCCAGCAGTTTAGGTCAGGGGGGTTACTACGAGCAGTACTTC. As protein: CASSLGQGGYYEQYF. This chain connects TRBV27 to TRBJ2-7; possible D gene TRBD1, 7 bases. Trimming left V 2 bases short and J 3 bases short, with 14 bases between. The CDR3 covers 15 residues. CDR1 and CDR2 (germline): MNHEY, SMNVEV (reference sequence).

CDR3 sequence reads: CASSLGAGLNNEQFF. For the CDR3, the DNA is TGCGCCAGCAGCTTGGGAGCAGGACTCAACAATGAGCAGTTCTTC. V gene TRBV5-1 combines with J gene TRBJ2-1, with D tentatively TRBD2 (5 bases). From germline, CDR1 is SGHRS and CDR2 YFSETQ. V lost 0 bases and J lost 5, with 12 bases in between. The CDR3 loop spans 15 amino acids.

The V gene is TRBV27, the J gene TRBJ1-1, with 8 bases matching TRBD1. The CDR3 spans 16 residues. CDR1 is MNHEY, CDR2 SMNVEV, per germline (reference sequence). Trimming cost V 5 bases and J 5 bases; bases outside gene matches: 13. The CDR3 nucleotides read TGTGCCAGCAGTCCCGGACAGGGAGCCGGGGGGACTGAAGCTTTCTTT. It encodes CASSPGQGAGGTEAFF.

The sample holds one count of this clone. The chain has TRBV7-9 and TRBJ2-7, with 8 bases aligning to TRBD2. V gave up 5 bases and J gave up 5 bases; unmatched junction bases: 8. The CDR3 extends over 14 amino acids. Germline CDR1 SEHNR, CDR2 FQNEAQ (reference sequence). CDR3 DNA: TGTGCCAGCAGCCCCGGACTAGCATTGGACGAGCAGTACTTC. It yields the protein CASSPGLALDEQYF.

About this clone: A junction boundary mismatches the germline segment, possibly from a read error. The chain combines TRBV5-3 with TRBJ1-5; D remains ambiguous. TRBV5-3 falls under the ORF class, with uncertain function. The CDR3 is 12 amino acids. The CDR3 bases are TGTGCCAGCAGCTTACAGAATCAGCCCCAGCATTTT. This translates into CASSLQNQPQHF.

The chain combines TRBV4-2 with TRBJ1-2; D remains ambiguous. CDR3 length: 13 residues. Germline V gene sequence: CDR1 LGHNA, CDR2 YNFKEQ. Trimming cost V 3 bases and J 6 bases, with 11 bases left between them. The CDR3 spells CASSHTEGDGYTF. In DNA form, the CDR3 reads TGTGCCAGCAGCCACACTGAGGGAGATGGCTACACCTTC.

The CDR3 region is CAWHRRAWGEKLFF. CDR3 bases: TGTGCCTGGCACCGGAGGGCTTGGGGTGAAAAACTGTTTTTT. The chain combines TRBV28 with TRBJ1-4; D is uncertain. Trimming pared 11 bases from V and 7 bases from J, leaving 20 bases between. This CDR3 region has 14 residues. CDR1 is MDHEN and CDR2 is SYDVKM in the germline V gene.

The chain carries TRBV19 and TRBJ1-3; 9 bases are shared with TRBD1. This CDR3 spans 18 amino acids. V dropped 3 bases and J dropped 1; count of bases not matched to a gene: 10. Germline loops: CDR1 LNHDA, CDR2 SQIVND (reference sequence). CDR3 in amino acids: CASSIQGTGIPSGNTIYF. The DNA of the CDR3 is TGTGCCAGTAGTATTCAGGGGACAGGGATTCCTTCTGGAAACACCATATATTTT.

The rearrangement joins TRBV6-6 to TRBJ2-5; D remains unclear. This CDR3 is built from 14 residues. The germline V gene has CDR1 MNHNY and CDR2 SVGAGI (reference sequence). The V end lost 0 bases, the J end lost 0 bases, and 5 bases lay between the germline ends. In nucleotides, the CDR3 is TGTGCCAGCAGTTACTCGAGTAACCAAGAGACCCAGTACTTC. Protein: CASSYSSNQETQYF.

The chain links TRBV5-1 to TRBJ2-5, with 8 positions matching TRBD1. The V and J ends lost 4 bases and 5 bases, in that order; junction bases with no gene match: 7. The V gene's germline CDR1 is SGHRS and CDR2 YFSETQ. The CDR3 consists of 14 residues. CDR3 amino acids: CASSLQGARETQYF. The CDR3 nucleotides read TGCGCCAGCAGCCTCCAGGGGGCACGGGAGACCCAGTACTTC.

In this sample, this clone turned up once. The CDR3 DNA follows: TGTGCCAGCAGCCCCCACAGGGGGCAGCTGTTTTTT. This encodes CASSPHRGQLFF. This sequence joins TRBV7-2 and TRBJ1-4, with TRBD1 matching over 9 bases. The CDR3 consists of 12 residues. The germline V gene encodes CDR1 SGHTA and CDR2 FQGNSA. The ends lost 5 bases at V and 14 bases at J; junction bases unmatched: 6.

The CDR3 bases are TGTGCCAGCAGCTCCCCCGCTCTAGGGGATAGCTCCTACAATGAGCAGTTCTTC. Amino acids: CASSSPALGDSSYNEQFF. This chain uses TRBV9 with TRBJ2-1; D possibly corresponds to TRBD1 (5 bases). The CDR3 loop spans 18 amino acids. Trimming cost V 4 bases and J 0 bases, with 20 bases left between them. Per germline, CDR1 SGDLS and CDR2 YYNGEE.

The chain couples TRBV5-1 to TRBJ2-3; D is perhaps TRBD2 (7 bases). The length of the CDR3 is 18 residues. The V and J ends lost 4 bases and 0 bases respectively, with 21 bases between them. Germline V gene sequence: CDR1 SGHRS, CDR2 YFSETQ. CDR3 in amino acids: CASSLLPQGRGSTDTQYF. The DNA of the CDR3 is TGCGCCAGCAGCCTATTACCTCAGGGGAGGGGGAGCACAGATACGCAGTATTTT.

The chain joins TRBV7-2 to TRBJ2-3; D uncertain. The CDR3 extends over 12 amino acids. In germline, CDR1 is SGHTA, CDR2 FQGNSA. V lost 5 bases and J lost 2, with 5 bases in between. The CDR3 nucleotides are TGTGCCAGCAGCCCTGTCACAGATACGCAGTATTTT. Translated: CASSPVTDTQYF.

CDR3 amino acids: CASTYLVGANEQFF. The CDR3 nucleotides read TGTGCCAGCACCTATCTAGTTGGAGCCAATGAGCAGTTCTTC. The chain carries TRBV11-2 and TRBJ2-1; D ambiguous. V gave up 7 bases and J gave up 6 bases, with 16 bases separating them. CDR3 length equals 14 residues. Germline CDR1 reads SGHAT; CDR2 reads FQNNGV.

The chain carries TRBV2 and TRBJ1-2, with D uncertain. The CDR3 runs to 13 residues. The germline V and J ends were trimmed by 6 bases and 3 bases, with 11 bases remaining between them. Germline CDR1 and CDR2: SNHLY and FYNNEI. The CDR3 sequence is CASRIQQHYGYTF. As DNA, the CDR3 is TGTGCCAGCAGGATACAGCAGCACTATGGCTACACCTTC.

The rearrangement uses TRBV28 and TRBJ2-6; D is perhaps TRBD2 (5 bases). CDR3 size: 15 residues. Between the trimmed V and J ends, which lost 5 bases and 0 bases, there was a span of 8 bases. Germline V gene lookup returns CDR1 MDHEN and CDR2 SYDVKM. The DNA of the CDR3 is TGTGCCAGCAGTCCCGCGGGCTCTGGGGCCAACGTCCTGACTTTC. Translation: CASSPAGSGANVLTF.

CDR3 DNA: TGTGCCAGCAGTTCCCGGGACAGAATCTCCTACGAGCAGTACTTC. Its translation is CASSSRDRISYEQYF. J is TRBJ2-7 and V is TRBV27; 7 bases are a match to TRBD1. J lost 0 bases, V lost 4 bases, and 6 bases had no gene match. CDR1 is MNHEY and CDR2 is SMNVEV in the germline V gene (reference sequence). The CDR3 runs 15 residues.